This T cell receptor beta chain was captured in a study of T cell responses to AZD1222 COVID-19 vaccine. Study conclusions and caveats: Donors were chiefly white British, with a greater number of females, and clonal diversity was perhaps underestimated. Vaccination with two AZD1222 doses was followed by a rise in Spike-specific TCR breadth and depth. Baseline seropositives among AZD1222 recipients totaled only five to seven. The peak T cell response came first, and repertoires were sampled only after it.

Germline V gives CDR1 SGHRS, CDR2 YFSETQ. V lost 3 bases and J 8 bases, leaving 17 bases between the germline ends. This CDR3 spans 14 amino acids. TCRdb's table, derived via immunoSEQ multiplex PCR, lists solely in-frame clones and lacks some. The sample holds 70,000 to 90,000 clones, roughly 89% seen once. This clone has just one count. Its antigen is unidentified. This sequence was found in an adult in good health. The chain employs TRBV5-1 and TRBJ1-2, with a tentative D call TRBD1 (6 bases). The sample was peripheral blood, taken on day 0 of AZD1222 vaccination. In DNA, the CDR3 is TGCGCCAGCAGCTCAGCAACGGGGGCGCAGGGCTACACCTTC. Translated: CASSSATGAQGYTF.